The rows below give T cell receptor beta chains drawn from one sample of a study of tissue T cells after allogeneic stem cell transplantation. Profiled with immunoSEQ multiplex PCR; TCRdb holds only in-frame clones, not every one. The table lists roughly 9,700 clones, roughly three fifths of them singletons. This specimen was tissue from the ileum, taken at autopsy. These receptor sequences come from a woman aged 18 to 55 with breast cancer. The conserved cysteine and the conserved F or W are not part of the CDR3 here. Each record gives: J gene, V gene, clone size, CDR3 protein. The size of a clone is reported for some rows only, either as once, few or many, or as a class for expanded clones.

TRBJ1-4 TRBV9 - ASSVGGGGTNNEKLF
TRBJ1-3 TRBV18 - ASSLDREDTIY
TRBJ1-6 TRBV30 few AWGHGGDNSPLH
TRBJ1-2 TRBV6-6 medium-sized ASSYLGQANYGYT
TRBJ2-3 TRBV10-3 - AISESTPRGLLDTQY
TRBJ2-2 TRBV15 - ATSKANTGELF
TRBJ1-5 TRBV5-5 - ASSRQPSSNQPQH
TRBJ1-6 TRBV7-2 few ASRRDSNSPLH
TRBJ1-1 TRBV6-6 - ASRPGGTEAF
TRBJ2-7 TRBV6-2/TRBV6-3 few ASSYVSGYEQY
TRBJ2-1 TRBV5-7 - ASSLGEDRDSYNEQF
TRBJ1-1 TRBV13 - ASSLTRDRATEAF
TRBJ1-2 TRBV14 - ASSQDLRTAF
TRBJ2-1 TRBV6-5 few ASSQLAGGPNEQF
TRBJ1-2 TRBV7-9 few ASSTPNRQVDYGYT
TRBJ1-1 TRBV30 - AWIRRTEAF
TRBJ2-7 TRBV20-1 - SALRQEQY
TRBJ2-1 TRBV18 few APSGGAGNEQF
TRBJ1-5 TRBV30 - AWSGGGGSWQPQH
TRBJ2-3 TRBV4-1 few ASSPRSGGSTDTQY
TRBJ1-1 TRBV11-2 - ASSRQGAMNTEAF
TRBJ1-1 TRBV30 - AWRKGNLNTEAF
TRBJ2-1 TRBV7-2 once ASSLVRGGSYNEQF
TRBJ2-7 TRBV2 few ASSDVSYEQY
TRBJ2-3 TRBV5-1 - ATERDSGGTDTQY
TRBJ1-2 TRBV11-2 - ASSLWGLDRGNGYT
TRBJ1-4 TRBV18 - ASSSATNEKLF
TRBJ1-5 TRBV21-1 large ASSKYGWGILPQH
TRBJ2-7 TRBV6-2/TRBV6-3 - ASSYVSGAYEQY
TRBJ1-2 TRBV14 few ASSQNHHYGYT
TRBJ2-3 TRBV6-2/TRBV6-3 few ASSYPTPGLY
TRBJ2-1 TRBV18 - ASSPLAGNNEQF
TRBJ1-1 TRBV4-3 large ASSQEGGTGGGTEAF
TRBJ1-2 TRBV25-1 - ASSTGPSFGYT
TRBJ1-1 TRBV5-4 - ASSLQGIVQVEAF
TRBJ1-1 TRBV27 - ASSLSGTSTEAF
TRBJ1-6 TRBV19 - ASRGRGYNSPLH
TRBJ2-5 TRBV10-3 - AISSESGGGETQY
TRBJ1-6 TRBV2 few ASSEWGRDSPLH
TRBJ2-3 TRBV5-4 few ASSLTGGRTDTQY
TRBJ1-4 TRBV18 - ASSPATNEKLF
TRBJ2-5 TRBV6-2/TRBV6-3 - ASSPGTSAGETQY
TRBJ1-2 TRBV7-2 - ASSLDGVIGYGYT
TRBJ1-5 TRBV7-9 - ASSSTGLVNQPQH
TRBJ1-4 TRBV18 - ASSEPGQGYEKLF
TRBJ1-3 TRBV19 - ASSTTPISGNTIY
TRBJ1-3 TRBV25-1 few ASSEPGDSDSGNTIY
TRBJ2-3 TRBV7-8 - ASSLIGGGLDTQY